This entry describes one TCR beta chain. Time point meaning: after dendritic cell vaccination, including at tumor progression/relapse. The CDR3 has 12 residues. The ends were cut back, 3 bases at V and 6 bases at J, with 8 bases in the middle. Germline V lookup: CDR1 GTSNPN, CDR2 SVGIG (reference sequence). Up to about 2 ug genomic DNA was used for TCRB CDR3 amplification. The PCR used 60 V beta and 13 J beta primers. Profiling relied on immunoSEQ multiplex PCR, and the TCRdb table lists in-frame clones only, not all of them. The sample yields 50,000 to 70,000 clones, about 86% seen once. These data are taken from a study of glioma-infiltrating T cells after dendritic cell vaccination. Looking at the study overall: Dendritic cell vaccination trial patients had either newly diagnosed or recurrent glioblastoma. Patients received three intradermal dendritic cell vaccine injections at biweekly intervals.

The sequence was collected from a human donor with glioblastoma. V gene TRBV30 combines with J gene TRBJ1-4; D not resolved. This material consisted of blood, taken after dendritic cell vaccination. CDR3: CAWSRRDEKLFF. In nucleotides, the CDR3 is TGTGCCTGGAGCCGACGGGATGAAAAACTGTTTTTT.